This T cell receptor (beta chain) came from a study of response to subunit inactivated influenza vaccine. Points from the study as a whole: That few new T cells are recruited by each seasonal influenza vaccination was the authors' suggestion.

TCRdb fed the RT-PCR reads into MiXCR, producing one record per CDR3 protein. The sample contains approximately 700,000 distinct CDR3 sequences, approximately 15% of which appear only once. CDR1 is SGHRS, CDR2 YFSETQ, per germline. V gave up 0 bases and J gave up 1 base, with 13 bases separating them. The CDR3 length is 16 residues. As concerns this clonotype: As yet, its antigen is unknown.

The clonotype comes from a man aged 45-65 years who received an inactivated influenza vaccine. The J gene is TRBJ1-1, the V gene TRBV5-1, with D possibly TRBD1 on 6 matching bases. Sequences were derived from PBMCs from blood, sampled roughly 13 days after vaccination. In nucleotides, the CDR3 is TGCGCCAGCAGCTTGGGCCCAGGGGCCTCGAACACTGAAGCTTTCTTT. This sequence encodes CASSLGPGASNTEAFF. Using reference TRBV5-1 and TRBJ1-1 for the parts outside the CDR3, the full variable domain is KAGVTQTPRYLIKTRGQQVTLSCSPISGHRSVSWYQQTPGQGLQFLFEYFSETQRNKGNFPGRFSGRQFSNSRSEMNVSTLELGDSALYLCASSLGPGASNTEAFFGQGTRLTVV.